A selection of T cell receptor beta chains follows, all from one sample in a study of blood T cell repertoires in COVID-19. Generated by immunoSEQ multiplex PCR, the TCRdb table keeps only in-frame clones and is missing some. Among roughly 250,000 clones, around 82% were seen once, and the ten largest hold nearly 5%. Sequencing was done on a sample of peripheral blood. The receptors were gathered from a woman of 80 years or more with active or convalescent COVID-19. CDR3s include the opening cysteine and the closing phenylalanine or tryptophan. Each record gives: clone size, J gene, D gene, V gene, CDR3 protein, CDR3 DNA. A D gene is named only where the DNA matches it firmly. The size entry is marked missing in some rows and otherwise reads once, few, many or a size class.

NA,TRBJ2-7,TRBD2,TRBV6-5,CASSRLAGTFYEQYF,TGTGCCAGCAGTCGACTAGCGGGAACCTTCTACGAGCAGTACTTC
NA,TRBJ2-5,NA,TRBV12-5,CASGRGSGGETQYF,TGTGCTAGTGGCCGGGGCAGTGGGGGCGAGACCCAGTACTTC
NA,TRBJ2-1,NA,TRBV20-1,CSASGGGTNNEQFF,TGCAGTGCTAGTGGCGGGGGCACGAACAATGAGCAGTTCTTC
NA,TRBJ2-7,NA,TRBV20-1,CSAPSTYEQYF,TGCAGTGCTCCATCCACCTACGAGCAGTACTTC
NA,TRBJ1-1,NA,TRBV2,CASSEVKANTEAFF,TGTGCCAGCAGTGAAGTGAAAGCGAACACTGAAGCTTTCTTT
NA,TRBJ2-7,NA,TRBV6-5,CASSSGIYEQYF,TGTGCCAGCAGTTCGGGGATCTACGAGCAGTACTTC
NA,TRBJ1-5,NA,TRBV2,CASSDTGGNQPQHF,TGTGCCAGCAGCGACACAGGTGGCAATCAGCCCCAGCATTTT
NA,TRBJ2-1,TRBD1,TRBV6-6,CASSYPGGYYNEQFF,TGTGCCAGCAGTTACCCAGGGGGTTACTACAATGAGCAGTTCTTC
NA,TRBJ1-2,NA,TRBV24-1,CATSEDTGTERYTF,TGTGCCACCAGTGAAGATACAGGGACGGAGCGCTACACCTTC
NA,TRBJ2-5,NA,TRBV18,CASSPQGTSVGETQYF,TGTGCCAGCTCACCCCAGGGCACAAGTGTCGGGGAGACCCAGTACTTC
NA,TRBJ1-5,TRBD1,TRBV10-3,CAIIPGTDSNQPQHF,TGTGCCATCATTCCCGGGACAGATAGCAATCAGCCCCAGCATTTT
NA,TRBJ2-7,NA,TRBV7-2,CASSPSPAGLTYEQYF,TGTGCCAGCAGCCCAAGCCCGGCGGGCCTTACCTACGAGCAGTACTTC
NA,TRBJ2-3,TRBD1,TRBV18,CASSPRTGSTDTQYF,TGTGCCAGCTCACCGCGGACAGGGAGCACAGATACGCAGTATTTT
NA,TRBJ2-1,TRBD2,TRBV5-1,CASSTGLAGLGNEQFF,TGCGCCAGCAGCACTGGACTAGCGGGACTTGGCAATGAGCAGTTCTTC
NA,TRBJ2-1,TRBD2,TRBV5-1,CASSFSSGGPYNEQFF,TGCGCCAGCAGCTTCTCGTCGGGGGGGCCCTACAATGAGCAGTTCTTC
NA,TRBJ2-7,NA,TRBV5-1,CASSTPSDEQYF,TGCGCCAGCAGCACTCCTAGTGACGAGCAGTACTTC
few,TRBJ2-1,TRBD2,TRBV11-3,CARRPRGGLGSYNEQFF,TGTGCCAGACGACCTCGGGGAGGGCTAGGCTCCTACAATGAGCAGTTCTTC
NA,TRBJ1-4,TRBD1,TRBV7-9,CASSPRQGTNEKLFF,TGTGCCAGCAGCCCCCGACAGGGTACTAATGAAAAACTGTTTTTT
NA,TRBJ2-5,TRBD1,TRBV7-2,CASSLAQGVKTQYF,TGTGCCAGCAGCTTAGCGCAGGGGGTAAAGACCCAGTACTTC
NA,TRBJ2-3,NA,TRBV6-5,CASSPGLNTDTQYF,TGTGCCAGCAGTCCCGGACTTAACACAGATACGCAGTATTTT
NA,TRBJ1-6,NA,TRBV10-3,CAISETESSYNSPLHF,TGTGCCATCAGTGAGACAGAGAGCTCCTATAATTCACCCCTCCACTTT
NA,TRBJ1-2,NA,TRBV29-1,CSVSDSNYGYTF,TGCAGCGTTTCTGACAGCAACTATGGCTACACCTTC
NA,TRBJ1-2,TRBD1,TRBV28,CASSHGQGLIGYTF,TGTGCCAGCAGCCACGGACAGGGCCTAATAGGCTACACCTTC
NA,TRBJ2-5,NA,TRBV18,CASSPPAGSQETQYF,TGTGCCAGCTCACCACCAGCGGGTTCCCAAGAGACCCAGTACTTC
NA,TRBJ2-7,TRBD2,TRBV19,CASRGLAGGLSYEQYF,TGTGCCAGTAGGGGACTAGCGGGAGGCCTCTCCTACGAGCAGTACTTC
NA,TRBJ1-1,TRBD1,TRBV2,CASTRDRGRNTEAFF,TGTGCCAGCACCCGGGACAGGGGTAGGAACACTGAAGCTTTCTTT
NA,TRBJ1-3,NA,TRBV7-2,CASSLVWGPGNTIYF,TGTGCCAGCAGCTTAGTCTGGGGGCCCGGAAACACCATATATTTT
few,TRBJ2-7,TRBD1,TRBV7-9,CASSFGQVGSEQYF,TGTGCCAGCAGCTTTGGACAGGTGGGTTCCGAGCAGTACTTC
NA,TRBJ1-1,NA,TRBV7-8,CASSLVARGNTEAFF,TGTGCCAGCAGCTTAGTGGCCAGGGGGAACACTGAAGCTTTCTTT
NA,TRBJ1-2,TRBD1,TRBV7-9,CASSDARTGLYGYTF,TGTGCCAGCAGCGATGCCAGGACAGGCCTCTATGGCTACACCTTC
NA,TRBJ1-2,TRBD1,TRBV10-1,CASSEGRTGPSGYTF,TGCGCCAGCAGTGAGGGGCGGACAGGTCCGAGTGGCTACACCTTC
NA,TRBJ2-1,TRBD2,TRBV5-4,CASSFQFGGSYNEQFF,TGTGCCAGCAGCTTTCAATTCGGGGGGTCCTACAATGAGCAGTTCTTC
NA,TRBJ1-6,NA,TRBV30,CASRQTANSPLHF,TGTGCCTCGCGGCAGACAGCCAATTCACCCCTCCACTTT
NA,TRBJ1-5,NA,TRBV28,CASSLRGQPQHF,TGTGCCAGCAGTTTAAGAGGTCAGCCCCAGCATTTT
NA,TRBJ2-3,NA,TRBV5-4,CASSPDTADTDTQYF,TGTGCCAGCAGCCCGGACACTGCGGACACAGATACGCAGTATTTT
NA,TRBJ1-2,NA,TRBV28,CASSLGQAQRYGYTF,TGTGCCAGCAGTTTAGGACAAGCTCAGAGGTATGGCTACACCTTC
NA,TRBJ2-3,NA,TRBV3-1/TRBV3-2,CASSPSGVRRDTQYF,TGTGCCAGCAGCCCCTCAGGGGTCCGGCGAGATACGCAGTATTTT
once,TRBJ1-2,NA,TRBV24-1,CATSDLHGQESF,TGTGCCACCAGTGATTTGCACGGTCAGGAATCCTTC
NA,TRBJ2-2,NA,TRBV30,CAWSRRGMNTGELFF,TGTGCCTGGAGCCGGCGGGGAATGAACACCGGGGAGCTGTTTTTT
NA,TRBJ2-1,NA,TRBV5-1,CASSHRPGQDNEQFF,TGCGCCAGCAGCCACAGACCGGGACAAGACAATGAGCAGTTCTTC
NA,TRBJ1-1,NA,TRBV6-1,CASSEQALNTEAFF,TGTGCCAGCAGTGAACAGGCGTTGAACACTGAAGCTTTCTTT
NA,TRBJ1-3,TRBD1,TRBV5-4,CASSQGQANSGNTIYF,TGTGCCAGCAGCCAAGGACAGGCAAACTCTGGAAACACCATATATTTT
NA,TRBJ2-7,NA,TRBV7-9,CASSPGGHSSGSYEQYF,TGTGCCAGCAGCCCGGGGGGACACTCCTCCGGCTCCTACGAGCAGTACTTC
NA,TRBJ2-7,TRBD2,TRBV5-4,CASSPSSAGVYEQYF,TGTGCCAGCAGCCCCTCTTCAGCGGGAGTCTACGAGCAGTACTTC
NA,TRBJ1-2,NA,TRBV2,CASRAGPWGDYGYTF,TGTGCCAGCAGAGCCGGGCCTTGGGGGGATTATGGCTACACCTTC
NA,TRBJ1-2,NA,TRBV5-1,CASSLAGDGYTF,TGCGCCAGCAGCTTGGCAGGGGATGGCTACACCTTC
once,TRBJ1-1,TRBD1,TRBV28,CASSLEGARFTEAFF,TGTGCCAGCAGCTTAGAGGGGGCGCGGTTTACTGAAGCTTTCTTT
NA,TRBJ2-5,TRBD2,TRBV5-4,CASSPTSGGPQETQYF,TGTGCCAGCAGCCCGACTAGCGGGGGGCCACAAGAGACCCAGTACTTC
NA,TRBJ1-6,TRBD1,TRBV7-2,CASSFRTGRGSYNSPLHF,TGTGCCAGCAGCTTTCGGACAGGAAGGGGCTCCTATAATTCACCCCTCCACTTT
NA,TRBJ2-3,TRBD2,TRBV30,CAWTSGRGDTQYF,TGTGCCTGGACCAGCGGGAGAGGGGATACGCAGTATTTT
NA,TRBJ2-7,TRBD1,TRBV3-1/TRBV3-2,CASSQGRPGQGFSLRYEQYF,TGTGCCAGCAGCCAAGGTCGGCCGGGACAGGGGTTTAGTCTTCGGTACGAGCAGTACTTC
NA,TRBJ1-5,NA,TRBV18,CASSPPGQRNQPQHF,TGTGCCAGCTCACCACCGGGGCAGCGCAATCAGCCCCAGCATTTT
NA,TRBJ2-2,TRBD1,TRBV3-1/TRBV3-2,CASRATGANTGELFF,TGTGCCAGCAGGGCAACAGGGGCGAACACCGGGGAGCTGTTTTTT
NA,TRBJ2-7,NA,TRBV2,CASSAGGGIVPYEQYF,TGTGCCAGCAGTGCCGGTGGGGGCATAGTCCCCTACGAGCAGTACTTC
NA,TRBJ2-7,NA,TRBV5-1,CASSLAPRVEQYF,TGCGCCAGCAGCTTGGCCCCCAGGGTCGAGCAGTACTTC
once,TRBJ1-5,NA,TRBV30,CAWSRGRQPQHF,TGTGCCTGGAGTAGGGGGAGACAGCCCCAGCATTTT
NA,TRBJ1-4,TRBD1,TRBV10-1,CASRLTGGEEKLFF,TGCGCCAGCAGACTGACAGGGGGCGAAGAAAAACTGTTTTTT
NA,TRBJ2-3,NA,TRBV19,CASSRDTLRRGTDTQYF,TGTGCCAGTTCCCGGGACACCTTAAGGCGAGGCACAGATACGCAGTATTTT
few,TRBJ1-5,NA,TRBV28,CASSFPPGRGQPQHF,TGTGCCAGCAGTTTCCCGCCAGGGCGGGGACAGCCCCAGCATTTT